This T cell receptor (beta chain) comes out of a study of blood T cells in healthy people across ages. The CDR3 is 15 residues long. J gave up 11 bases and V 0 bases, and 12 bases lay outside the gene matches. Germline CDR1 and CDR2: MNHEY and SVGAGI. A second PCR, run for roughly 7 to 12 cycles, used a sample-barcoded 5' primer plus a J-beta primer mix. Each CDR3 protein is one row after TCRdb ran MiXCR on the 5' RACE reads. The sample shows about 1.5 million distinct CDR3 sequences, roughly two fifths of them seen only once. The rearrangement joins TRBV6-5 to TRBJ2-5; 7 bases are a match to TRBD2. The sequence came from a woman aged 18-29 years in good health. The sample consisted of blood. CDR3 amino acids: CASSYSAGRPGEQYF. The CDR3 nucleotides read TGTGCCAGCAGTTACTCAGCGGGGAGGCCGGGTGAGCAGTACTTC.